This T cell receptor (beta chain) was observed in a study of cytomegalovirus exposure and HLA in healthy donors. The PCR used 60 Vbeta and 13 Jbeta primers. Assay used: immunoSEQ multiplex PCR; TCRdb lists only in-frame clones, some missing. The sample gives over 150,000 clones, 70% to 80% of which show up once; approximately 8% is in the top ten. Per germline, CDR1 MDHEN and CDR2 SYDVKM. The CDR3 is made up of 16 amino acids. V was clipped by 3 bases and J by 0 bases; unmatched bases: 5. Sequencing was performed on PBMCs. The chain recombines TRBV28 with TRBJ2-1; 7 bases line up with TRBD1. The TCR originated in a man aged 25-40 years in good health and CMV-seropositive. The CDR3 DNA reads as TGTGCCAGCAGTTTTTACAGGGGTAGCTCCTACAATGAGCAGTTCTTC. The encoded protein is CASSFYRGSSYNEQFF.